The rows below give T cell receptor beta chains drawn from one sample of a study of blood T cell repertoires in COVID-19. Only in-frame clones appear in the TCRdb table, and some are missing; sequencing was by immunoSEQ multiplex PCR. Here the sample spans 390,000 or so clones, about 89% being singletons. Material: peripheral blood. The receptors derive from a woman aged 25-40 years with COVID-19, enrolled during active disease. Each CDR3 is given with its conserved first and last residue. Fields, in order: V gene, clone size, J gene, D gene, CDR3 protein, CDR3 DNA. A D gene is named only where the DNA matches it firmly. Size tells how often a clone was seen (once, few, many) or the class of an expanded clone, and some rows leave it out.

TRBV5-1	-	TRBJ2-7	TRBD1	CASSRDRDKQYF	TGCGCCAGCAGCCGGGACAGGGATAAACAGTACTTC
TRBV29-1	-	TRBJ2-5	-	CSVRLGGETQYF	TGCAGCGTTCGTCTGGGAGGCGAGACCCAGTACTTC
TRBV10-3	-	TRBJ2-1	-	CAIRRSGNEQFF	TGTGCCATCAGACGCAGCGGGAATGAGCAGTTCTTC
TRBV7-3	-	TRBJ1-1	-	CASSLDRSNTEAFF	TGTGCCAGCAGCTTAGACAGATCGAACACTGAAGCTTTCTTT
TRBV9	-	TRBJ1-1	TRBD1	CASSPTGGRNTEAFF	TGTGCCAGCAGTCCTACAGGGGGCCGGAACACTGAAGCTTTCTTT
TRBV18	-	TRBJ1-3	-	CASSPSGVSSGNTIYF	TGTGCCAGCTCACCATCCGGGGTGTCGTCTGGAAACACCATATATTTT
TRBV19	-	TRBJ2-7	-	CASSRTGVGEQYF	TGTGCCAGTAGTCGTACAGGTGTGGGGGAGCAGTACTTC
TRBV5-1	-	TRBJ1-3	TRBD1	CASSVTGDSGNTIYF	TGCGCCAGCAGCGTAACAGGGGACTCTGGAAACACCATATATTTT
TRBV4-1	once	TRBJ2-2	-	CASSPGTTGELFF	TGCGCCAGCAGCCCAGGGACTACCGGGGAGCTGTTTTTT
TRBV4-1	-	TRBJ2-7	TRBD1	CASSQDPGQGTYEQYF	TGCGCCAGCAGCCAAGATCCGGGACAGGGCACCTACGAGCAGTACTTC
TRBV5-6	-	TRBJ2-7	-	CASSLTTRGYEQYF	TGTGCCAGCAGCCTCACCACCAGGGGCTACGAGCAGTACTTC
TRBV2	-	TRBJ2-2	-	CASRVAVANTGELFF	TGTGCCAGCAGAGTAGCGGTCGCGAACACCGGGGAGCTGTTTTTT
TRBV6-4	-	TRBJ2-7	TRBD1	CASTNDRVGYEQYF	TGTGCCAGCACCAATGACAGGGTAGGGTACGAGCAGTACTTC
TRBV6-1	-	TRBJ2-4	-	CASRAPGARNIQYF	TGTGCCAGCAGAGCTCCGGGAGCTAGAAACATTCAGTACTTC
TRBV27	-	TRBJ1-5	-	CASSLYGEVNQPQHF	TGTGCCAGCAGTTTATACGGGGAGGTCAATCAGCCCCAGCATTTT
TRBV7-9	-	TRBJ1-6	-	CASSQSQGQNSPLHF	TGTGCCAGCAGCCAGAGCCAGGGACAAAATTCACCCCTCCACTTT
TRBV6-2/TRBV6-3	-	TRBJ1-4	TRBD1	CASSYSRTGYGEKLFF	TGTGCCAGCAGTTACTCCCGGACAGGGTACGGTGAAAAACTGTTTTTT
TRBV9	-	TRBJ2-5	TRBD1	CASSYGTEETQYF	TGTGCCAGCAGCTACGGGACAGAAGAGACCCAGTACTTC
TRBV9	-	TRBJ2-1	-	CASSVGAGIYNEQFF	TGTGCCAGCAGCGTTGGGGCAGGGATCTACAATGAGCAGTTCTTC
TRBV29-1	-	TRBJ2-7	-	CSVEIGSSYEQYF	TGCAGCGTTGAAATCGGGAGCTCCTACGAGCAGTACTTC
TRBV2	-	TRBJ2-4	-	CASRRGLAKNIQYF	TGTGCCAGCCGGCGGGGCTTAGCCAAAAACATTCAGTACTTC
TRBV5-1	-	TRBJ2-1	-	CASSLGQPYNEQFF	TGCGCCAGCAGCTTGGGACAGCCATACAATGAGCAGTTCTTC
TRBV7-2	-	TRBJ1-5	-	CASSFGGTGMPQHF	TGTGCCAGCAGCTTCGGAGGTACGGGGATGCCCCAGCATTTT
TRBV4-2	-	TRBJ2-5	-	CASSPRPTGQETQYF	TGTGCCAGCAGCCCACGCCCGACAGGCCAAGAGACCCAGTACTTC